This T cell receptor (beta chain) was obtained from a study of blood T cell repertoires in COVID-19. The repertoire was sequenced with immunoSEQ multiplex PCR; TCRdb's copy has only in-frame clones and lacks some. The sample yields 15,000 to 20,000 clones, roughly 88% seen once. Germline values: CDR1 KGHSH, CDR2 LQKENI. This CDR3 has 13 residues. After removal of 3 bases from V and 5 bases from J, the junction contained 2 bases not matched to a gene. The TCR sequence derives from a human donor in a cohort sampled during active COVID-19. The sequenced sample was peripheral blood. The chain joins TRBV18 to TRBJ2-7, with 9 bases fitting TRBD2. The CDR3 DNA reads TGTGCCAGCTCACCCGCGGGGGGGCACGAGCAGTACTTC. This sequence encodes CASSPAGGHEQYF.